These T cell receptor beta chains were read from a single sample in a study of T cell changes during pregnancy in multiple sclerosis. TCRdb's copy holds only in-frame clones and misses some; the assay was immunoSEQ multiplex PCR. This sample carries some 60,000 clones, around nine tenths of them seen once, and the ten largest clones take under 2%. The input for sequencing was peripheral blood, taken after pregnancy. The receptors come from a female donor with multiple sclerosis, enrolled in a pregnancy study. Each CDR3 is given with its conserved first and last residue. D genes are given only for firm matches.

j_call v_call d_call cdr3_aa cdr3_nt
TRBJ1-1 TRBV4-2 . CASSQERAADTEAFF TGTGCCAGCAGCCAAGAACGCGCCGCCGACACTGAAGCTTTCTTT
TRBJ2-7 TRBV11-3 TRBD1 CASSSDRGGEQYF TGTGCCAGCAGCAGCGACAGGGGTGGCGAGCAGTACTTC
TRBJ1-1 TRBV7-9 . CASTYGTEAFF TGTGCCAGCACCTATGGTACTGAAGCTTTCTTT
TRBJ2-7 TRBV6-1 . CASRSHRAGDYEQYF TGTGCCAGCAGATCCCATCGAGCCGGGGACTACGAGCAGTACTTC
TRBJ1-4 TRBV7-6 . CASSLGAGSDEKLFF TGTGCCAGCAGTCTAGGGGCAGGGTCGGACGAAAAACTGTTTTTT
TRBJ1-1 TRBV5-1 TRBD1 CASSFGDRRMETEAFF TGCGCCAGCAGCTTTGGGGACAGGCGAATGGAGACTGAAGCTTTCTTT
TRBJ1-2 TRBV20-1 . CSAREGLQNTF TGCAGTGCTAGGGAGGGACTTCAGAACACCTTC
TRBJ1-6 TRBV28 . CASSSASYNSPLHF TGTGCCAGCAGTAGCGCCAGCTATAATTCACCCCTCCACTTT
TRBJ2-2 TRBV27 TRBD1 CASSIAGGSNTGELFF TGTGCCAGCAGTATCGCAGGGGGCTCGAACACCGGGGAGCTGTTTTTT
TRBJ1-6 TRBV4-3 . CASSQVRSYNSPLHF TGCGCCAGCAGCCAAGTCAGGTCCTATAATTCACCCCTCCACTTT